One and the same sample provided the 29 T cell receptor beta chains below, sequenced in a study of T cell responses to AZD1222 COVID-19 vaccine. The repertoire was sequenced with immunoSEQ multiplex PCR; TCRdb's copy has only in-frame clones and lacks some. This table has around 130,000 clones, under 95% appearing once. Material: peripheral blood, obtained on day 0 of AZD1222 vaccination. Every receptor here comes from an adult in good health.

V gene TRBV30 combines with J gene TRBJ2-7; 9 bases are a match to TRBD1. Germline V lookup: CDR1 GTSNPN, CDR2 SVGIG (reference sequence). CDR3 length: 15 amino acids. With V trimmed by 1 base and J by 3 bases, 7 bases remained unmatched. In DNA, the CDR3 is TGTGCCTGGAGTGCACCTACAGGGGGCAACTACGAGCAGTACTTC. Translated: CAWSAPTGGNYEQYF.

V usage is TRBV30 and J usage is TRBJ1-3; no reliable D call. This CDR3 comprises 13 residues. Germline lookup yields CDR1 GTSNPN and CDR2 SVGIG (reference sequence). V lost 4 bases to trimming and J lost 0 bases, with 7 bases between them. The CDR3 here is CAWIPDSGNTIYF. Here the CDR3 DNA reads TGTGCCTGGATCCCGGACTCTGGAAACACCATATATTTT.

The chain links TRBV11-2 to TRBJ2-3, with TRBD2 matching 9 bases. CDR3 length: 16 residues. The germline CDR1 and CDR2 sequences are SGHAT and FQNNGV. Trimming removed 5 bases from V and 1 base from J; junction bases left unmatched: 7. In DNA, the CDR3 is TGTGCCAGCAGCCACGGATTAGCGGGAGGCACAGATACGCAGTATTTT. This encodes CASSHGLAGGTDTQYF.

The chain recombines TRBV10-1 with TRBJ1-3; D unclear. The CDR3 loop spans 17 amino acids. Trimming left V 0 bases short and J 1 base short, with 13 bases between. Per germline, CDR1 WNHNN and CDR2 SYGVQD (reference sequence). The CDR3 sequence: CASSESPPSDSGNTIYF. The CDR3 DNA reads TGCGCCAGCAGTGAGTCACCACCGTCGGATTCTGGAAACACCATATATTTT.

This clone was detected only once. V and J are TRBV7-9 and TRBJ1-3, with 7 bases aligning to TRBD1. Germline V gene lookup returns CDR1 SEHNR and CDR2 FQNEAQ (reference sequence). V shed 4 bases and J 7 bases; nucleotides not matched to a gene: 1. The CDR3 spans 12 residues. Here the CDR3 DNA reads TGTGCCAGCAGCTCAGGGGGGAACACCATATATTTT. It yields the protein CASSSGGNTIYF.

V gene TRBV5-6 combines with J gene TRBJ1-1, with D possibly matching TRBD1 (6 bases). Trimming shortened V by 2 bases and J by 0 bases, and 8 bases separated the two germline ends. From germline, CDR1 is SGHDT and CDR2 YYEEEE. This CDR3 contains 14 residues. The CDR3 loop is CASSLGGLNTEAFF. The CDR3 DNA reads as TGTGCCAGCAGCTTAGGGGGGTTGAACACTGAAGCTTTCTTT. Drawing the rest from reference TRBV5-6 and TRBJ1-1, the complete variable domain is DAGVTQSPTHLIKTRGQQVTLRCSPKSGHDTVSWYQQALGQGPQFIFQYYEEEERQRGNFPDRFSGHQFPNYSSELNVNALLLGDSALYLCASSLGGLNTEAFFGQGTRLTVV.

V is TRBV5-1 and J is TRBJ1-4; no firm D call. The CDR3 totals 15 residues. The ends were cut back, 0 bases at V and 0 bases at J, with 6 bases in the middle. CDR1 is SGHRS, CDR2 YFSETQ, per germline. The CDR3 protein is CASSLGGATNEKLFF. The CDR3 DNA reads TGCGCCAGCAGCTTGGGTGGGGCAACTAATGAAAAACTGTTTTTT.

The chain uses TRBV9 and TRBJ1-4; D not certain. Trimming took off 0 bases at V and 2 bases at J, with 5 bases between the two ends. CDR1 and CDR2 from the germline V gene are SGDLS and YYNGEE. This CDR3 is 14 amino acids long. The CDR3 sequence: CASSVDVTNEKLFF. DNA of the CDR3: TGTGCCAGCAGCGTAGATGTCACTAATGAAAAACTGTTTTTT.

At least ten counts were recorded for this clone. This chain joins TRBV24-1 and TRBJ1-1; weak D call: TRBD1 (5 bases). Trimming shortened V by 5 bases and J by 12 bases, and 12 bases separated the two germline ends. CDR3 length: 11 residues. Germline V lookup: CDR1 KGHDR, CDR2 SFDVKD. CDR3: CATSGGRRTFF. CDR3 bases: TGTGCCACCAGTGGGGGACGTAGAACTTTCTTT.

The J gene is TRBJ1-2, the V gene TRBV18, with 7 positions matching TRBD1. This CDR3 region has 14 residues. CDR1 is KGHSH and CDR2 is LQKENI in the germline V gene. The trim removed 3 bases at V and 6 bases at J, leaving 7 bases unmatched. This CDR3 is CASSPTRGRDGYTF. The CDR3, as DNA: TGTGCCAGCTCACCCACGAGGGGGCGGGATGGCTACACCTTC.

This clone appeared a single time. The V call is TRBV6-1, the J call TRBJ1-5; 7 bases are a match to TRBD1. The CDR3 spans 17 residues. Germline V gene sequence: CDR1 MNHNS, CDR2 SASEGT. With V trimmed by 0 bases and J by 0 bases, 5 bases remained unmatched. DNA for the CDR3: TGTGCCAGCAGTGAAGCTCCGGGACAGAGTAGCAATCAGCCCCAGCATTTT. This encodes CASSEAPGQSSNQPQHF.

Note on this clone: Within the sample, other DNA sequences also encode this same CDR3. The J gene is TRBJ2-7, the V gene TRBV5-4, with D possibly matching TRBD1 (5 bases). Between the trimmed V and J ends, which lost 2 bases and 2 bases, there was a span of 8 bases. This CDR3 is built from 13 residues. CDR1 is SGHNT and CDR2 is YYREEE in the germline V gene (reference sequence). CDR3 amino acids: CASSLPGPYEQYF. CDR3 nucleotides: TGTGCCAGCAGCTTACCAGGGCCCTACGAGCAGTACTTC.

This chain links TRBV19 with TRBJ2-1, with a possible D match to TRBD2 (7 bases). V dropped 10 bases and J dropped 4 bases, with 29 bases sitting between them. The V gene's germline CDR1 is LNHDA and CDR2 SQIVND (reference sequence). The CDR3 has 18 residues. The CDR3 sequence: CATEGGIGRGQPYNEQFF. The CDR3 DNA is TGTGCCACCGAAGGGGGAATAGGGAGGGGTCAGCCGTACAATGAGCAGTTCTTC.

The chain carries TRBV11-2 and TRBJ1-4, with 7 nucleotides matching TRBD1. This CDR3 is 14 amino acids long. From germline, CDR1 is SGHAT and CDR2 FQNNGV. J gave up 6 bases and V 4 bases, and 5 bases lay outside the gene matches. The CDR3 region has the DNA TGTGCCAGCAGCTCTAACAGGGGCTATGAAAAACTGTTTTTT. Protein sequence: CASSSNRGYEKLFF.

V and J are TRBV19 and TRBJ2-7, with D unclear. The CDR3 has 12 amino acids. CDR1 and CDR2 (germline): LNHDA, SQIVND (reference sequence). V lost 7 bases to trimming and J lost 1 base, with 8 bases between them. CDR3 sequence (DNA): TGTGCCAGTACGTCCAGTTCCTACGAGCAGTACTTC. This gives the protein CASTSSSYEQYF.

This clone was seen a handful of times. The V and J genes are TRBV15 and TRBJ2-3; D not certain. V was cut by 6 bases and J by 6 bases, with 13 bases left in between. This CDR3 contains 13 residues. Germline V CDR1 and CDR2: LNHNV, YYDKDF (reference sequence). DNA for the CDR3: TGTGCCACCAGGGGCAGCCCGGCTGATACGCAGTATTTT. Protein sequence: CATRGSPADTQYF.

V usage is TRBV9 and J usage is TRBJ2-1, with D perhaps given as TRBD1 or TRBD2 (5 bases each). Germline CDR1 SGDLS, CDR2 YYNGEE. The CDR3 is made up of 13 amino acids. V lost 4 bases to trimming and J lost 12 bases, with 17 bases between them. CDR3 protein: CASSLSQGGGQFF. Here the CDR3 DNA reads TGTGCCAGCAGCCTTTCTCAGGGTGGGGGGCAGTTCTTC.

The chain is built from TRBV9 and TRBJ1-4; D remains unclear. The CDR3 totals 16 residues. Germline lookup yields CDR1 SGDLS and CDR2 YYNGEE. V lost 0 bases and J lost 2, with 11 bases in between. CDR3 loop: CASSVGAGTTNEKLFF. The CDR3 DNA is TGTGCCAGCAGCGTAGGTGCGGGCACCACTAATGAAAAACTGTTTTTT. Full variable domain (rest looked up from reference TRBV9 and TRBJ1-4): DSGVTQTPKHLITATGQRVTLRCSPRSGDLSVYWYQQSLDQGLQFLIQYYNGEERAKGNILERFSAQQFPDLHSELNLSSLELGDSALYFCASSVGAGTTNEKLFFGSGTQLSVL.

The chain has TRBV11-2 and TRBJ1-3; D is unresolved. Per germline, CDR1 SGHAT and CDR2 FQNNGV. The CDR3 totals 15 residues. V lost 5 bases and J 0 bases, leaving 11 bases between the germline ends. CDR3 bases: TGTGCCAGCAGCCAGATGGGAAGCTCTGGAAACACCATATATTTT. It yields the protein CASSQMGSSGNTIYF.

J is TRBJ1-2 and V is TRBV4-1; unclear D gene. This CDR3 contains 16 residues. CDR1 is MGHRA and CDR2 is YSYEKL in the germline V gene. V was pared by 2 bases and J by 6 bases, with 19 bases between. This chain's CDR3 is CASSQQERGNRDGYTF. The CDR3 DNA follows: TGCGCCAGCAGCCAACAGGAGAGAGGGAACCGCGATGGCTACACCTTC.

V gene TRBV7-9 combines with J gene TRBJ2-1, with D perhaps matching TRBD2 (5 bases). The CDR3 has 14 amino acids. Trimming cost V 4 bases and J 9 bases, with 16 bases left between them. From germline, CDR1 is SEHNR and CDR2 FQNEAQ (reference sequence). The CDR3 DNA is TGTGCCAGCAGCTCCTCTAGCCGCCGGGGTGAGCAGTTCTTC. It translates to CASSSSSRRGEQFF.

The V gene is TRBV15, the J gene TRBJ1-5; D call uncertain. The CDR3 contains 14 residues. V lost 5 bases, J lost 5 bases, and 13 bases lay in between. Germline V gene data show CDR1 as LNHNV and CDR2 as YYDKDF (reference sequence). CDR3 in amino acids: CATSGYETDQPQHF. CDR3 DNA sequence: TGTGCCACCAGCGGTTATGAGACTGATCAGCCCCAGCATTTT.

In this sample, this clone turned up once. The chain employs TRBV2 and TRBJ1-4; TRBD1 aligns across 9 bases. Germline V gives CDR1 SNHLY, CDR2 FYNNEI. The CDR3 has 14 amino acids. V gave up 3 bases and J gave up 10 bases; unmatched junction bases: 6. DNA for the CDR3: TGTGCCAGCAGTGACTCCGGGACAGGGTTAAAACTGTTTTTT. Amino acids: CASSDSGTGLKLFF.

CDR3: CASSPERLAGGRDTQYF. The CDR3 nucleotides are TGTGCCAGTAGCCCGGAAAGACTAGCGGGAGGACGGGATACGCAGTATTTT. The chain combines TRBV19 with TRBJ2-3, with 13 positions matching TRBD2. Germline values: CDR1 LNHDA, CDR2 SQIVND (reference sequence). Germline trimming cut 6 bases from V and 6 bases from J; bases unmatched to any gene: 12. The CDR3 loop spans 17 amino acids.

The chain employs TRBV7-3 and TRBJ2-1, with TRBD2 matching 13 bases. The CDR3 consists of 17 residues. The J segment lost 6 bases and the V segment lost 0 bases, leaving 5 bases of the junction unmatched. Per germline, CDR1 SGHTA and CDR2 FQGTGA. In nucleotides, the CDR3 is TGTGCCAGCAGCTTAACGTCCGGACTAGCGGGAGTCAATGAGCAGTTCTTC. It translates to CASSLTSGLAGVNEQFF.

The chain joins TRBV6-5 to TRBJ2-5; TRBD2 agrees at 10 bases. CDR1 and CDR2 from the germline V gene are MNHEY and SVGAGI. The CDR3 consists of 14 residues. The V gene end was trimmed by 7 bases and the J gene end by 4 bases; junction bases not matched to a gene: 6. The CDR3 here is CASTSAGGSETQYF. The CDR3 DNA reads TGTGCCAGCACGTCAGCGGGAGGGTCAGAGACCCAGTACTTC.

The chain is built from TRBV29-1 and TRBJ2-4, with 7 bases fitting TRBD2. The CDR3 totals 12 residues. V lost 7 bases to trimming and J lost 8 bases; unmatched junction nucleotides: 8. Germline V gene lookup returns CDR1 SQVTM and CDR2 ANQGSEA. The CDR3, as DNA: TGCAGCGGGGGGACGGCGGGGGACATTCAGTACTTC. Residues: CSGGTAGDIQYF.

The V call is TRBV28, the J call TRBJ1-1, with 9 bases matching TRBD1. Germline V CDR1 and CDR2: MDHEN, SYDVKM. V lost 11 bases to trimming and J lost 8 bases; unmatched junction nucleotides: 12. The length of the CDR3 is 13 residues. CDR3 residues: CASKLPGTGEAFF. The CDR3 DNA reads as TGTGCCTCAAAATTGCCCGGGACAGGGGAAGCTTTCTTT.

The chain links TRBV6-5 to TRBJ2-7; TRBD1 matches at 9 bases. The CDR3 runs 14 residues. V shed 8 bases, J shed 0 bases, and the junction held 5 bases outside the gene matches. The germline CDR1 and CDR2 sequences are MNHEY and SVGAGI. Here the CDR3 reads CASVPGQGSYEQYF. The CDR3 nucleotides are TGTGCCAGCGTACCGGGACAGGGCTCCTACGAGCAGTACTTC.